This TCR beta chain stems from a study of blood T cell repertoires in COVID-19. About the research overall: T cells, B-cell-depleted T cells, or PBMCs provided the cDNA or gDNA that served as material.

Germline V CDR1 and CDR2: MNHEY, SMNVEV (reference sequence). CDR3 size: 12 residues. Trimming removed 3 bases at V and 3 bases at J, with 6 bases between. The assay was immunoSEQ multiplex PCR, and TCRdb's table has in-frame clones only and misses some. The table has 360,000 or so clones, roughly 87% seen once. Everyone who took part was roughly 18 to 89 years old, and they came from roughly 25 US areas. Participant-reported clinical history was the basis for cohort assignment. Among Cohort 3 donors, those recovered had two negative PCRs, clearance, or symptom resolution. The TCR was taken from a woman in her 30s who had recovered from COVID-19. This sequence joins TRBV27 and TRBJ2-7; D call uncertain. Sequenced: PBMCs or T cells enriched from blood (not recorded which). The CDR3 reads CASSFNGYEQYF. CDR3 DNA sequence: TGTGCCAGCAGTTTCAACGGCTACGAGCAGTACTTC.